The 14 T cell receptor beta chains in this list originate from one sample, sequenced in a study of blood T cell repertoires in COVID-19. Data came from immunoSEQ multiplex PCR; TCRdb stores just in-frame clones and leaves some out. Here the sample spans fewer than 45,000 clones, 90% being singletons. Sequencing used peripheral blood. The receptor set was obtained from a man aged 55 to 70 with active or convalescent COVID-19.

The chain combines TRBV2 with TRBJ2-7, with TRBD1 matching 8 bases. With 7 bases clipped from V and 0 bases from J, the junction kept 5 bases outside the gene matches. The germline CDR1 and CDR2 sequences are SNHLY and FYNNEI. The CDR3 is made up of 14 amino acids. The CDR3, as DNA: TGTGCCAGCAAGGGACAGGTCAACTCCTACGAGCAGTACTTC. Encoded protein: CASKGQVNSYEQYF.

DNA for the CDR3: TGTGCCAGCAGTTCCGGGGGGTGGGGCTACACCTTC. As protein: CASSSGGWGYTF. The chain recombines TRBV12-3 or TRBV12-4 with TRBJ1-2, with D tentatively TRBD1 (5 bases). The CDR3 loop spans 12 amino acids. V was pared by 4 bases and J by 8 bases, with 11 bases between.

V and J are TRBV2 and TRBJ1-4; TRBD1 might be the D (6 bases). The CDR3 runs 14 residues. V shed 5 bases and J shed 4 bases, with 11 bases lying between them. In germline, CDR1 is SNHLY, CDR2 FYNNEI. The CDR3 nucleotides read TGTGCCAGCAGTTCAGACAGGAGTAATGAAAAACTGTTTTTT. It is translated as CASSSDRSNEKLFF.

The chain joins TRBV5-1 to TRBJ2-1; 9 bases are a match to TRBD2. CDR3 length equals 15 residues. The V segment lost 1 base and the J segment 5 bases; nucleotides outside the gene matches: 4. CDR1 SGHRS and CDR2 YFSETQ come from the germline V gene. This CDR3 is CASSLPLAGNNEQFF. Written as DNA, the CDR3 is TGCGCCAGCAGCTTGCCCCTAGCGGGAAACAATGAGCAGTTCTTC.

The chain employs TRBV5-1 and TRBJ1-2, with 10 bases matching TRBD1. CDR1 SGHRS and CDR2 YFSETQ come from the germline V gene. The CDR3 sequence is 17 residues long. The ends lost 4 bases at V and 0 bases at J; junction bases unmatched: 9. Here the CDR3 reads CASSHTSGTGANYGYTF. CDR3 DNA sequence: TGCGCCAGCAGCCACACTTCGGGGACAGGGGCTAACTATGGCTACACCTTC. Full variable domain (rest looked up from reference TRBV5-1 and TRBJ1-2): KAGVTQTPRYLIKTRGQQVTLSCSPISGHRSVSWYQQTPGQGLQFLFEYFSETQRNKGNFPGRFSGRQFSNSRSEMNVSTLELGDSALYLCASSHTSGTGANYGYTFGSGTRLTVV.

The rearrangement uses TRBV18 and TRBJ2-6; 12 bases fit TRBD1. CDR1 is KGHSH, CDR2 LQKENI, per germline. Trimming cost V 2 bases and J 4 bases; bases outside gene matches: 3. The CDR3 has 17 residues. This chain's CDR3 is CASSPGTGGTGANVLTF. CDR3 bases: TGTGCCAGCTCACCAGGGACAGGGGGCACAGGGGCCAACGTCCTGACTTTC. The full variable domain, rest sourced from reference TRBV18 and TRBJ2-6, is NAGVMQNPRHLVRRRGQEARLRCSPMKGHSHVYWYRQLPEEGLKFMVYLQKENIIDESGMPKERFSAEFPKEGPSILRIQQVVRGDSAAYFCASSPGTGGTGANVLTFGAGSRLTVL.

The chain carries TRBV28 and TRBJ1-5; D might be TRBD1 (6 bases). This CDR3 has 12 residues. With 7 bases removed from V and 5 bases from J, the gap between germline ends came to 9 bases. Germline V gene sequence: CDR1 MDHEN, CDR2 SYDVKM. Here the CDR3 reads CASNSGDQPQHF. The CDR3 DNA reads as TGTGCCAGCAATTCAGGGGATCAGCCCCAGCATTTT.

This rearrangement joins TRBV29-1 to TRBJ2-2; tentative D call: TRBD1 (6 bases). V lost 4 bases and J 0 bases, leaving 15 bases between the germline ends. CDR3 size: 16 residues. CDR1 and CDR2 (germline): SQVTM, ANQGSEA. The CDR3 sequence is CSVVGARASNTGELFF. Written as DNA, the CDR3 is TGCAGCGTTGTGGGGGCTAGGGCGTCGAACACCGGGGAGCTGTTTTTT.

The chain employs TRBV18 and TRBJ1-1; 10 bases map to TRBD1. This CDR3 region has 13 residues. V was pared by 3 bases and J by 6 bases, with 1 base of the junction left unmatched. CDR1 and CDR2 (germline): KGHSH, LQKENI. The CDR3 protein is CASSPGQGAEAFF. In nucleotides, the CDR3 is TGTGCCAGCTCACCTGGACAGGGGGCTGAAGCTTTCTTT.

CDR3 coding DNA: TGCGCCAGCAGCCATCCCGGGACAGCCCTAGGGCCCCAGCATTTT. Residues: CASSHPGTALGPQHF. V and J are TRBV4-1 and TRBJ1-5; 7 nucleotides match TRBD1. The junction had 11 bases not matched to a gene; V was cut back by 3 bases and J by 9 bases. This CDR3 spans 15 amino acids. Per the germline V gene, CDR1 is MGHRA and CDR2 is YSYEKL.

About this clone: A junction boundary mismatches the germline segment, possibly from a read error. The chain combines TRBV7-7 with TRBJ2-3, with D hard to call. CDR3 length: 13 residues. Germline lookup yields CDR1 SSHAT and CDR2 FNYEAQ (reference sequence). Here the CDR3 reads CASSLESEDTQYF. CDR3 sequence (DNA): TGTGCTAGCAGCTTAGAATCGGAGGATACGCAGTATTTT.

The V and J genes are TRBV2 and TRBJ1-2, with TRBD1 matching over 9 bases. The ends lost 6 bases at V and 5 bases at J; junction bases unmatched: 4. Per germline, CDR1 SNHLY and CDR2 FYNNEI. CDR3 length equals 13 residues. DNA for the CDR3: TGTGCCAGCAGACGAGGACAGGGGTATGGCTACACCTTC. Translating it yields CASRRGQGYGYTF.

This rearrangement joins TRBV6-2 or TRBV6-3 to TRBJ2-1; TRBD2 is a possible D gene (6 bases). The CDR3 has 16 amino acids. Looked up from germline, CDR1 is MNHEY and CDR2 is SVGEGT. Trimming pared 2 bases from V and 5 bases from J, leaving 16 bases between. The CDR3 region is CASSYGAAASDNEQFF. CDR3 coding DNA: TGTGCCAGCAGTTACGGGGCTGCGGCTAGCGACAATGAGCAGTTCTTC.

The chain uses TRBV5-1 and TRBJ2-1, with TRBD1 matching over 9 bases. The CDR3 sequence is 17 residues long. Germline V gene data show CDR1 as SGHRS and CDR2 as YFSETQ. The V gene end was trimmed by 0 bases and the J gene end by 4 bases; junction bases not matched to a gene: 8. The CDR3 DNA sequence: TGCGCCAGCAGCTTGGACCCACAGGGACAGGGTTACAATGAGCAGTTCTTC. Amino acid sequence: CASSLDPQGQGYNEQFF. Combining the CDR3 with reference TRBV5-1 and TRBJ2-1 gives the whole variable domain KAGVTQTPRYLIKTRGQQVTLSCSPISGHRSVSWYQQTPGQGLQFLFEYFSETQRNKGNFPGRFSGRQFSNSRSEMNVSTLELGDSALYLCASSLDPQGQGYNEQFFGPGTRLTVL.